A single T cell receptor (beta chain) is shown here with its context. Its antigen is still unknown. This record belongs to a study of cytomegalovirus exposure and HLA in healthy donors. The study, taken as a whole, reports: The study listed some 160 cytomegalovirus-associated TCR beta chains. Rare sequences made up most TCRs, while some public TCRs were found in many donors.

PCR amplification relied on 60 Vbeta primers (plus 13 Jbeta primers). This table comes from immunoSEQ multiplex PCR, and its TCRdb copy is limited to in-frame clones, with some not included. The sample holds fewer than 250,000 clones, 65% to 80% seen once. The germline V and J ends were trimmed by 0 bases and 0 bases, with 12 bases remaining between them. CDR1 SEHNR and CDR2 FQNEAQ come from the germline V gene (reference sequence). The CDR3 loop spans 16 amino acids. What was sequenced was PBMCs. The clonotype was recovered from a man aged 40-49 years in good health and CMV-seronegative. This rearrangement joins TRBV7-9 to TRBJ2-7; tentatively, D is TRBD1 (6 bases). CDR3 sequence: CASSLAHDRNSYEQYF. CDR3 in DNA: TGTGCCAGCAGCTTAGCCCACGACAGGAACTCCTACGAGCAGTACTTC.